This TCR beta chain comes out of a study of shared clonotypes between healthy human individuals. Sequenced by immunoSEQ multiplex PCR; TCRdb stores in-frame clones only, minus some. The sample contains 2 million to 3 million clones, over 85% of which appear only once. About this clone itself: No antigen is known for it. The sample contains more than one DNA sequence encoding this CDR3.

Study-level points and caveats: The authors sampled blood alone, and tissue repertoires likely differ.

This receptor was identified in a man aged 18 to 30 in good health. Some clones in this sample may be carry-over from other donors' samples. Sequencing used naive CD4+ T cells from PBMCs. Subset noted: CD45RA+ positively selected.

Written as DNA, the CDR3 is TGTGCCAGCAGCGTAGCGACAGGGTACAATGAGCAGTTCTTC. Its translation: CASSVATGYNEQFF. V usage is TRBV9 and J usage is TRBJ2-1; 7 bases fit TRBD1. V shed 0 bases and J 4 bases; nucleotides not matched to a gene: 1. The CDR3 contains 14 residues. CDR1 and CDR2 from the germline V gene are SGDLS and YYNGEE.